This paragraph covers one TCR beta chain sequence. The specificity of this receptor is unknown. The input lacks base qualities; no much larger clone sits a single base away. This specimen comes from a study of shared clonotypes between healthy human individuals (dated by TCRdb to 2019 to 2021). In terms of the full investigation: The cohort included three men and two women between 18 and 49 years of age. Blood TCR repertoires of five healthy adults were deeply sequenced to estimate repertoire size and the extent of clonotype sharing between individuals. Different laboratories and diverse techniques were used to prepare libraries and sequence TCR repertoires, to increase sequencing depth and limit assay-specific biases. Leukapheresis yielded between about 0.8 and 9.5 billion PBMCs per donor. For each donor, CD4 naive and CD4 memory were each given three plates, CD8 naive was given two plates, and CD8 memory was given one plate.

The donors were healthy, HIV-negative adults with no recently reported acute infections or vaccinations. All donors were Caucasian adults living in Nashville, Tennessee, USA. CD4+ T cells were enriched through magnetic negative selection, after which naive cells were positively selected on CD45RA and the remaining negative fraction served as the memory subset. Blood was collected by leukapheresis, and PBMCs were isolated by Ficoll-Histopaque density gradient centrifugation and then cryopreserved in liquid nitrogen vapor phase. Analytical flow cytometry was used to check the purity and quantity of each magnetically sorted T cell population. Genomic DNA was isolated from each sorted fraction and quantified by UV absorbance on a Nanodrop 2000c. The CDR3 holds 14 amino acids from the cysteine to the phenylalanine. Only the CDR3 portion is preserved as DNA: 42 bases, with reading frame beginning at the first base. Sequences MDHEN (CDR1) and SYDVKM (CDR2) are obtained from the germline V gene. For this chain, trimming is 3 bases at the V end and 9 bases at the J end, and the number of junction bases without a gene match is 7.

Using the deep immunoSEQ assay, multiplex PCR amplified TCR CDR3 regions from genomic DNA. For each cell subset, the extracted genomic DNA was distributed evenly across all wells of several immunoSEQ 96-well plates, and each plate served as one replicate. For sorted subsets, 200 to 250 ng of genomic DNA, equivalent to around 30,000 T cell genomes, went into each replicate PCR. Purified libraries were quantified with a Qubit 3.0 fluorometer, sized on a Bioanalyzer 2100, and re-quantified with the KAPA Library Quantification kit. Every immunoSEQ 96-well plate was sequenced on a dedicated single-read 150-cycle Illumina NextSeq 550 flow cell. The authors' analysis ran thus. The immunoSEQ output contained only junctional sequences without quality scores, so filtering could not match that applied to full-length reads. To assign V/J genes and CDR3, sequences were annotated using PyIR, a Python wrapper for IgBLAST v1.9, with IMGT germline references. Reads were filtered out if the reads had weak V/J assignments (E-value above 1e-6), no CDR3, stop codons, out-of-frame junctions, or ambiguous translated residues. A V3J clonotype was defined by an identical inferred V gene, J gene, and CDR3 amino acid sequence. To compute the percentage overlap between repertoires, the number of shared unique clonotypes was divided by the size of the smaller repertoire. RTK rarefaction, the Chao1 estimator, and Recon v2.1 estimates of unobserved clonotypes were used to assess repertoire richness. OLGA was used to compute generation probabilities for all TCRbeta clonotypes that the gDNA method yielded from a handful of donors. What TCRdb holds here is the immuneACCESS table cut down to in-frame rearrangements. Part of the clones is not present; checked against another copy, under half of the missing clones reflect an unresolved V gene, and the others are unexplained. Clone size and the V and J calls come from that table; the DNA yielded D and trimming. In this sample the table shows 900,000 to 1,200,000 clones, around 78% of which occur a single time. The top ten constitute 0.5% to 0.65% of the sample.

Findings and caveats that apply to the study as a whole: Across a handful of donors, 4.5% to 6.5% of naive CD4, 3.5% of naive CD8, roughly 2.2% of memory CD4, and around 0.4% of memory CD8 clonotypes were shared. Sampling was restricted to blood, and TCR repertoires in tissues likely differ from the TCR repertoires found in blood. Clonotypes shared by all four sorted-subset donors showed higher generation probabilities than non-shared clonotypes. Estimated clonotype richness was generally larger for naive than for memory subsets. The small number of donors limited the genetic and exposure-history diversity represented. Incomplete sequencing was indicated by rarefaction of sorted-subset datasets, despite the large sequencing depth. Based on pairwise subsampling, the degree of clonotype sharing among donors was expected to be affected by sequencing depth.

Recombination connected TRBV28 to TRBJ2-3, with 9 middle bases fitting TRBD2. This receptor was obtained from a young man in good health. Some clones in this sample may be carry-over from other donors' samples. Material for sequencing was memory CD4+ T cells from PBMCs. What this sample's cell subset or site label stands for: CD45RA-negative fraction. The bases are TGTGCCAGCAGTTTTCGAACCGGGACTAGCACGCAGTATTTT. Its protein is CASSFRTGTSTQYF.